Below are 22 T cell receptor beta chains sequenced from a single sample in a study of molecular identifiers for immune sequencing clone quantification. TCRdb independently ran MiXCR on the PCR reads; one entry per CDR3 protein. The table records roughly 320,000 distinct CDR3 sequences, about 20% of them present only once. The source material was naive CD8+ T cells from blood, with Jurkat cell RNA spiked in. As to subset: FACS-sorted CD8+CD4-CCR7+CD45RA+ naive T cells. These TCRs come from a human donor in good health. Some libraries in this study had Jurkat cell RNA spiked in.

This clonotype was recorded many times. This chain joins TRBV4-1 and TRBJ1-1; D gene uncertain. The CDR3 runs to 16 residues. Per germline, CDR1 MGHRA and CDR2 YSYEKL. Trimming removed 0 bases at V and 6 bases at J, with 17 bases between. The CDR3 sequence is CASSQERTEMGAEAFF. The CDR3 nucleotides are TGCGCCAGCAGCCAAGAGAGGACGGAGATGGGTGCTGAAGCTTTCTTT.

To note about this clonotype: A much larger clone sits a single nucleotide away, making a read error possible. V usage is TRBV9 and J usage is TRBJ1-2; TRBD1 might be the D (5 bases). Germline-derived CDR1 and CDR2 are SGDLS and YYNGEE. This CDR3 region has 14 residues. The CDR3 sequence: CASRSGLPHYGCTF. CDR3 nucleotide sequence: TGTGCCAGCAGATCGGGACTGCCCCACTATGGCTGCACCTTC.

This clonotype was picked up many times. V usage is TRBV7-6 and J usage is TRBJ2-1; a weak D match, TRBD1 (6 bases). The CDR3 runs 15 residues. Per the germline V gene, CDR1 is SGHVS and CDR2 is FNYEAQ. V lost 5 bases and J 6 bases, leaving 17 bases between the germline ends. CDR3 in DNA: TGTGCCAGCAGCCCCCGACCCGGGACACCCAATGAGCAGTTCTTC. Its translation is CASSPRPGTPNEQFF.

This clonotype was seen a handful of times. The chain carries TRBV2 and TRBJ2-7; 8 positions match TRBD2. The CDR3 is made up of 18 amino acids. The V segment lost 4 bases and the J segment 2 bases; nucleotides outside the gene matches: 16. The germline CDR1 and CDR2 sequences are SNHLY and FYNNEI. This CDR3 reads CASSVDSSRGVKTYEQYF. CDR3 nucleotide sequence: TGTGCCAGCAGTGTGGACAGCTCGCGGGGGGTCAAAACCTACGAGCAGTACTTC. Filled out from reference TRBV2 and TRBJ2-7, the complete variable domain reads EPEVTQTPSHQVTQMGQEVILRCVPISNHLYFYWYRQILGQKVEFLVSFYNNEISEKSEIFDDQFSVERPDGSNFTLKIRSTKLEDSAMYFCASSVDSSRGVKTYEQYFGPGTRLTVT.

A note on this clonotype: A much bigger clone sits one base away, suggesting this may be a read error. This sequence joins TRBV27 and TRBJ2-3; unclear D gene. The V and J ends lost 4 bases and 6 bases respectively, with 17 bases between them. CDR1 and CDR2 from the germline V gene are MNHEY and SMNVEV (reference sequence). This CDR3 comprises 15 residues. CDR3: CASSSRTGFVDTQYF. The CDR3 DNA is TGTGCCAGCAGTTCCCGGACGGGTTTCGTGGATACGCAGTATTTT.

This clonotype was detected ten times or more. V and J are TRBV7-3 and TRBJ2-3, with TRBD2 matching 8 bases. The CDR3 contains 15 residues. Germline CDR1 SGHTA, CDR2 FQGTGA. Losses at the gene ends were 2 bases for V and 4 bases for J; bases not matched to a gene: 5. DNA of the CDR3: TGTGCCAGCAGCTTAGGTTTCGGGAGGGCAGATACGCAGTATTTT. Translated, it gives CASSLGFGRADTQYF.

This clonotype was detected ten times or more. V and J are TRBV5-6 and TRBJ2-7; 11 bases match TRBD1. The J segment lost 5 bases and the V segment lost 5 bases, leaving 12 bases of the junction unmatched. Per the germline V gene, CDR1 is SGHDT and CDR2 is YYEEEE. This CDR3 spans 16 amino acids. CDR3: CASSQISRTGGNEQYF. CDR3 nucleotide sequence: TGTGCCAGCAGTCAGATATCCAGGACAGGGGGCAACGAGCAGTACTTC.

This clonotype was seen repeatedly, ten times or more. The chain has TRBV6-2 or TRBV6-3 and TRBJ2-7; tentatively, D is TRBD2 (5 bases). CDR3 length equals 13 residues. Germline-derived CDR1 and CDR2 are MNHEY and SVGEGT. V dropped 2 bases and J dropped 0 bases, with 5 bases sitting between them. CDR3 DNA sequence: TGTGCCAGCAGTTACGACTACTCCTACGAGCAGTACTTC. It is translated as CASSYDYSYEQYF.

This chain joins TRBV7-9 and TRBJ1-3; D gene ambiguous. CDR1 and CDR2 (germline): SEHNR, FQNEAQ (reference sequence). The CDR3 consists of 14 residues. V was cut by 6 bases and J by 2 bases, with 11 bases left in between. The CDR3 DNA is TGTGCCAGCAGACCCCCGCAGGCTGGAAACACCATATATTTT. The encoded protein is CASRPPQAGNTIYF.

This clonotype was seen repeatedly, ten times or more. V usage is TRBV12-3 or TRBV12-4 and J usage is TRBJ2-3; 13 nucleotides match TRBD2. The CDR3 contains 16 residues. V shed 3 bases, J shed 5 bases, and the junction held 5 bases outside the gene matches. Here the CDR3 reads CASSLGTSGVGDTQYF. The CDR3 DNA reads as TGTGCCAGCAGTTTGGGGACTAGCGGGGTAGGAGATACGCAGTATTTT.

Many counts were recorded for this clonotype. The genes are TRBV9 and TRBJ2-3; D is uncertain. CDR1 and CDR2 from the germline V gene are SGDLS and YYNGEE. The CDR3 is made up of 12 amino acids. The V and J ends lost 0 bases and 8 bases respectively, with 7 bases between them. CDR3 amino acids: CASSVDDVTQYF. DNA of the CDR3: TGTGCCAGCAGCGTAGATGACGTTACGCAGTATTTT.

This clonotype showed up many times. The V gene is TRBV7-9, the J gene TRBJ1-2; 8 positions agree with TRBD1. This CDR3 spans 16 amino acids. Germline-derived CDR1 and CDR2 are SEHNR and FQNEAQ (reference sequence). Trimming removed 3 bases from V and 0 bases from J; junction bases left unmatched: 6. The CDR3 region is CASSLSPQGANYGYTF. CDR3 coding DNA: TGTGCCAGCAGCTTGAGCCCACAGGGGGCTAACTATGGCTACACCTTC.

This clonotype was recorded at least ten times. The rearrangement joins TRBV7-9 to TRBJ1-5; D is ambiguous. CDR1 SEHNR and CDR2 FQNEAQ come from the germline V gene (reference sequence). The CDR3 runs to 13 residues. The V end was cut by 5 bases, the J end by 4 bases, with 9 bases between. CDR3 DNA sequence: TGTGCCAGCAGCCCAGACCGTAATCAGCCCCAGCATTTT. Translating gives CASSPDRNQPQHF.

A few counts support this clonotype. The rearrangement joins TRBV2 to TRBJ1-3; 7 positions match TRBD1. Germline trimming cut 11 bases from V and 2 bases from J; bases unmatched to any gene: 12. Per germline, CDR1 SNHLY and CDR2 FYNNEI. The CDR3 covers 15 residues. CDR3 sequence reads: CAFPRGTETGNTIYF. CDR3 in DNA: TGTGCCTTCCCACGGGGGACAGAGACTGGAAACACCATATATTTT.

This clonotype was detected once. This could be a read error, since a much larger clone is one nucleotide away. This chain joins TRBV13 and TRBJ1-3; no reliable D call. Looked up from germline, CDR1 is PRHDT and CDR2 is FYEKMQ (reference sequence). With 6 bases removed from V and 0 bases from J, the gap between germline ends came to 12 bases. This CDR3 contains 15 residues. CDR3 amino acids: CASSWTDISGNTIYF. The CDR3 region has the DNA TGTGCCAGCAGTTGGACGGATATCTCTGGAAACACCATATATTTT.

About this clonotype itself: At one of its ends the junction is not consistent with the germline gene, which may arise from a read error. V and J are TRBV4-1 and TRBJ2-5, with D possibly being TRBD2 (6 bases). Germline V gene lookup returns CDR1 MGHRA and CDR2 YSYEKL. CDR3 size: 16 residues. CDR3 DNA: TGCGCCAGCAGTCCGGGGACTCAAAGTCTACAAGAGTCCCAGTACTTC. Translating gives CASSPGTQSLQESQYF.

This clonotype was found a few times. This chain uses TRBV3-2 with TRBJ2-7. TRBV3-2 is tagged as a pseudogene. The CDR3 is 16 amino acids. CDR3 in amino acids: CASSQSVDPSSYEQYF. CDR3 sequence (DNA): TGTGCCAGCAGCCAATCGGTGGATCCGAGCTCCTACGAGCAGTACTTC.

This clonotype was counted many times. The chain has TRBV20-1 and TRBJ2-2; no reliable D call. Trimming pared 6 bases from V and 6 bases from J, leaving 14 bases between. Germline V gives CDR1 DFQATT, CDR2 SNEGSKA (reference sequence). There are 13 residues in the CDR3. The CDR3 DNA reads TGCAGTGCGGGTTACACCTCCGCCGGGGAGCTGTTTTTT. Amino acid sequence: CSAGYTSAGELFF.

Concerning this clonotype: Given a much more abundant clone one base away, this may be a read error. The chain joins TRBV12-3 or TRBV12-4 to TRBJ2-7; possibly TRBD1 for D (6 bases). V was trimmed by 5 bases and J by 5 bases, leaving 19 bases between them. CDR3 length equals 15 residues. CDR3 sequence reads: CASSICVGTPDEQYF. The DNA of the CDR3 is TGTGCCAGCAGTATCTGCGTCGGGACACCAGACGAGCAGTACTTC.

This clonotype has a count of ten or more. The chain has TRBV12-3 or TRBV12-4 and TRBJ1-2; TRBD1 matches 7 bases. This CDR3 region has 14 residues. The trim removed 3 bases at V and 6 bases at J, leaving 7 bases unmatched. The CDR3 reads CASSLVTGVHGYTF. The CDR3, as DNA: TGTGCCAGCAGTTTGGTTACAGGGGTGCATGGCTACACCTTC.

The sample holds many counts of this clonotype. The chain uses TRBV7-9 and TRBJ2-1; 8 bases agree with TRBD2. Germline V lookup: CDR1 SEHNR, CDR2 FQNEAQ (reference sequence). The CDR3 spans 16 residues. The trim removed 2 bases at V and 4 bases at J, leaving 7 bases unmatched. CDR3 DNA: TGTGCCAGCAGCTTATTGACGGGGGGGCCGTACAATGAGCAGTTCTTC. Protein: CASSLLTGGPYNEQFF.

A note on this clonotype: Relative to the germline gene, one junction end is altered; a read error may explain this. The rearrangement joins TRBV5-6 to TRBJ1-1; D is perhaps TRBD1 (5 bases). Germline V gives CDR1 SGHDT, CDR2 YYEEEE. This CDR3 has 12 residues. The CDR3 bases are TGTGCCGGCAGCCCGGGGGACACTGAAGCTTTCTTT. Its protein is CAGSPGDTEAFF.